The next 22 T cell receptor beta chains were all read from a single sample in a study of blood T cell repertoires in COVID-19. Profiling relied on immunoSEQ multiplex PCR, and the TCRdb table lists in-frame clones only, not all of them. The table has about 150,000 clones, 80% to 85% seen once. Sequenced material: peripheral blood. Receptors originate from a man in his 70s with active or convalescent COVID-19.

This chain links TRBV7-9 with TRBJ1-2; 7 nucleotides align to TRBD1. CDR3 length equals 14 residues. The germline V gene has CDR1 SEHNR and CDR2 FQNEAQ (reference sequence). V lost 4 bases and J lost 8; bases outside the gene matches: 10. CDR3: CASSSDRPSYGYTF. The CDR3 bases are TGTGCCAGCAGCTCGGACAGGCCGAGTTACGGCTACACCTTC.

The chain is built from TRBV7-9 and TRBJ2-1; the match to TRBD1 covers 8 bases. CDR1 is SEHNR, CDR2 FQNEAQ, per germline (reference sequence). This CDR3 is 13 amino acids long. J gave up 9 bases and V 5 bases, and 6 bases lay outside the gene matches. The CDR3 region is CASSHPGGIEQFF. The DNA of the CDR3 is TGTGCCAGCAGCCACCCAGGGGGCATTGAGCAGTTCTTC.

This clone has a single count. The gene calls are TRBV5-1 and TRBJ2-3; perhaps TRBD2 as D (5 bases). CDR1 is SGHRS, CDR2 YFSETQ, per germline. There are 16 residues in the CDR3. The V end lost 4 bases, the J end lost 5 bases, and 20 bases lay between the germline ends. The CDR3 DNA reads as TGCGCCAGCAGCAAAGGACCAGAGAGAGGGATAGATACGCAGTATTTT. This sequence encodes CASSKGPERGIDTQYF.

CDR3 region: CASSFRRDPYNEQFF. The CDR3 nucleotides read TGTGCCAGCAGCTTTAGGCGGGATCCCTACAATGAGCAGTTCTTC. The chain uses TRBV11-3 and TRBJ2-1; D possibly corresponds to TRBD2 (6 bases). Trimming cost V 3 bases and J 2 bases, with 11 bases left between them. In germline, CDR1 is SGHNT, CDR2 YENEEA. The CDR3 has 15 amino acids.

The chain is built from TRBV6-2 or TRBV6-3 and TRBJ1-5, with a possible D match to TRBD1 (5 bases). The CDR3 is made up of 16 amino acids. The V gene lost 5 bases and the J gene lost 2 bases, with 16 bases spanning the gap. Germline CDR1 MNHEY, CDR2 SVGEGT. CDR3 protein: CASSQATALGNQPQHF. CDR3 sequence (DNA): TGTGCCAGCAGTCAGGCGACAGCCCTGGGCAATCAGCCCCAGCATTTT.

The V gene is TRBV6-2 or TRBV6-3, the J gene TRBJ1-5; TRBD1 matches 7 bases. Germline V CDR1 and CDR2: MNHEY, SVGEGT. The CDR3 is made up of 16 amino acids. V shed 4 bases and J 1 base; nucleotides not matched to a gene: 7. CDR3 loop: CASSSTTGLSNQPQHF. The DNA for the CDR3 is TGTGCCAGCAGTTCGACGACAGGGCTGAGCAATCAGCCCCAGCATTTT.

The chain recombines TRBV5-1 with TRBJ2-5, with TRBD2 matching 9 bases. Trimming removed 3 bases from V and 1 base from J; junction bases left unmatched: 7. The CDR3 covers 16 residues. Germline V gene sequence: CDR1 SGHRS, CDR2 YFSETQ. The CDR3 bases are TGCGCCAGCAGCTCCCTCGCGGGGGGGTTCCAAGAGACCCAGTACTTC. It yields the protein CASSSLAGGFQETQYF.

The gene calls are TRBV3-1 (or the pseudogene TRBV3-2) and TRBJ2-5, with 14 bases that match TRBD2. This CDR3 has 15 amino acids. V was clipped by 6 bases and J by 8 bases; unmatched bases: 8. The V gene's germline CDR1 is LGHDT and CDR2 YNNKEL (reference sequence). CDR3 DNA: TGTGCCAGCAGACCAGGGACTAGCGGGGGAGGTACCCAGTACTTC. It encodes CASRPGTSGGGTQYF.

The V call is TRBV12-3 or TRBV12-4, the J call TRBJ2-5; D not certain. The CDR3 is made up of 13 amino acids. V was trimmed by 1 base and J by 3 bases, leaving 6 bases between them. CDR3 coding DNA: TGTGCCAGCAGTTTAGGGCAGGAAGAGACCCAGTACTTC. It yields the protein CASSLGQEETQYF.

The genes are TRBV30 and TRBJ1-2, with D maybe TRBD1 (5 bases). This CDR3 is built from 15 residues. The germline V gene encodes CDR1 GTSNPN and CDR2 SVGIG (reference sequence). Trimming removed 4 bases from V and 4 bases from J, with 19 bases in between. DNA of the CDR3: TGTGCCTGGACGCGTTCGGGGACGGGAGGCTATGGCTACACCTTC. This gives the protein CAWTRSGTGGYGYTF.

The J gene is TRBJ2-7, the V gene TRBV5-5, with TRBD2 matching 14 bases. Trimming cost V 2 bases and J 4 bases; bases outside gene matches: 14. Germline V gives CDR1 SGHKS, CDR2 YYEKEE (reference sequence). CDR3 length equals 19 residues. CDR3 coding DNA: TGTGCCAGCAGCTTACTGGGACTAGCGGGAGTTGAAATCTTGTACGAGCAGTACTTC. Its translation is CASSLLGLAGVEILYEQYF. Full variable domain (rest looked up from reference TRBV5-5 and TRBJ2-7): DAGVTQSPTHLIKTRGQQVTLRCSPISGHKSVSWYQQVLGQGPQFIFQYYEKEERGRGNFPDRFSARQFPNYSSELNVNALLLGDSALYLCASSLLGLAGVEILYEQYFGPGTRLTVT.

The chain carries TRBV6-6 and TRBJ1-5, with D maybe TRBD1 (6 bases). CDR1 MNHNY and CDR2 SVGAGI come from the germline V gene (reference sequence). The CDR3 is 16 residues long. V dropped 10 bases and J dropped 0 bases, with 19 bases sitting between them. CDR3 loop: CAIGVGATYSNQPQHF. The CDR3 coding sequence is TGTGCCATCGGAGTGGGGGCCACTTATAGCAATCAGCCCCAGCATTTT.

The CDR3: CASSLTTGTHIMNTEAFF. As DNA, the CDR3 is TGCGCCAGCAGCTTAACCACCGGGACACACATCATGAACACTGAAGCTTTCTTT. V and J are TRBV5-1 and TRBJ1-1, with TRBD1 as a possible D gene (6 bases). Germline V gene lookup returns CDR1 SGHRS and CDR2 YFSETQ. The CDR3 is 18 amino acids. V was shortened by 2 bases and J by 0 bases, with 20 bases between the two germline ends.

The rearrangement joins TRBV6-5 to TRBJ2-7, with unresolved D. Per the germline V gene, CDR1 is MNHEY and CDR2 is SVGAGI. V lost 8 bases to trimming and J lost 0 bases, with 8 bases between them. This CDR3 comprises 12 residues. CDR3 nucleotides: TGTGCCAGCGTCAGGTTCTCCTACGAGCAGTACTTC. Encoded protein: CASVRFSYEQYF.

This sequence joins TRBV5-1 and TRBJ1-1; 8 bases are a match to TRBD1. Trimming took 2 bases from V and 1 from J; bases not matched to a gene: 7. This CDR3 contains 16 residues. CDR1 SGHRS and CDR2 YFSETQ come from the germline V gene. CDR3 coding DNA: TGCGCCAGCAGCTTTGGGACAGGCATCGGGAACACTGAAGCTTTCTTT. Its protein is CASSFGTGIGNTEAFF.

V gene TRBV28 combines with J gene TRBJ2-5; weak D call: TRBD2 (6 bases). Germline V gives CDR1 MDHEN, CDR2 SYDVKM. The V end lost 3 bases, the J end lost 5 bases, and 19 bases lay between the germline ends. The CDR3 length is 16 residues. The CDR3 nucleotides read TGTGCCAGCAGTTTTACCCATCCACCGGGAGTTGAGACCCAGTACTTC. As protein: CASSFTHPPGVETQYF.

This clone was detected a few times. The chain has TRBV19 and TRBJ2-2, with 11 bases lining up with TRBD2. The V gene's germline CDR1 is LNHDA and CDR2 SQIVND (reference sequence). The V gene end was trimmed by 6 bases and the J gene end by 7 bases; junction bases not matched to a gene: 7. CDR3 length: 15 residues. The CDR3 coding sequence is TGTGCCAGTAGGGTAGGGACTAGCGGTTTCGGGGAGCTGTTTTTT. Amino acids: CASRVGTSGFGELFF.

This clone occurred once. The CDR3 DNA is TGTGCCAGCAGCTTAAGAGGGGGCGGTCTTCTCGAGCAGTACTTC. Translation: CASSLRGGGLLEQYF. The gene calls are TRBV7-3 and TRBJ2-7, with 7 bases that match TRBD1. The V gene end was trimmed by 1 base and the J gene end by 6 bases; junction bases not matched to a gene: 9. CDR3 size: 15 residues. Germline V gene sequence: CDR1 SGHTA, CDR2 FQGTGA.

The chain links TRBV6-2 or TRBV6-3 to TRBJ1-1; 8 positions agree with TRBD1. The germline CDR1 and CDR2 sequences are MNHEY and SVGEGT. V shed 3 bases and J 0 bases; nucleotides not matched to a gene: 3. The CDR3 covers 15 residues. CDR3 coding DNA: TGTGCCAGCAGTTATACAGGGGGAATGAACACTGAAGCTTTCTTT. This encodes CASSYTGGMNTEAFF.

The V call is TRBV18, the J call TRBJ2-2; 7 positions match TRBD1. Germline V lookup: CDR1 KGHSH, CDR2 LQKENI. V shed 5 bases, J shed 3 bases, and the junction held 9 bases outside the gene matches. This CDR3 contains 16 residues. The CDR3 nucleotides read TGTGCCAGCTCAGTCAGGAAAGGGGGCCACACCGGGGAGCTGTTTTTT. This translates into CASSVRKGGHTGELFF. Looking up the rest from reference TRBV18 and TRBJ2-2 gives the full variable domain: NAGVMQNPRHLVRRRGQEARLRCSPMKGHSHVYWYRQLPEEGLKFMVYLQKENIIDESGMPKERFSAEFPKEGPSILRIQQVVRGDSAAYFCASSVRKGGHTGELFFGEGSRLTVL.

The chain couples TRBV27 to TRBJ2-1, with D possibly TRBD2 on 6 matching bases. V lost 2 bases and J lost 4, with 15 bases in between. The CDR3 has 16 amino acids. Germline loops: CDR1 MNHEY, CDR2 SMNVEV (reference sequence). The CDR3 here is CASSLERVEWYNEQFF. DNA of the CDR3: TGTGCCAGCAGTTTAGAGCGGGTAGAGTGGTACAATGAGCAGTTCTTC.

This chain links TRBV10-3 with TRBJ1-3; 7 positions match TRBD1. The CDR3 is made up of 15 amino acids. Unmatched junction bases numbered 7, after V lost 6 bases and J lost 2 bases. Germline CDR1 reads ENHRY; CDR2 reads SYGVKD. The CDR3 region has the DNA TGTGCCATCAGCCTCCAAACAGGGGCTGGAAACACCATATATTTT. It specifies CAISLQTGAGNTIYF.